This T cell receptor beta chain was captured by sequencing in a study of shared clonotypes between healthy human individuals. General study results and limits: Sequencing of the sorted subsets was shown by rarefaction to be incomplete despite large depth.

Losses at the gene ends were 2 bases for V and 2 bases for J; bases not matched to a gene: 4. CDR3 length: 15 amino acids. The germline V gene encodes CDR1 SGHTA and CDR2 FQGNSA. Profiling relied on immunoSEQ multiplex PCR, and the TCRdb table lists in-frame clones only, not all of them. The sample holds 2 million to 3 million clones, more than 85% seen once. Details on this clone: Antigen unknown.

The clonotype originates from a man in his late teens or twenties in good health. Some clones in this sample may be carry-over from other donors' samples. The V call is TRBV7-2, the J call TRBJ1-2; 8 bases fit TRBD1. Sequenced material: naive CD4+ T cells from PBMCs. The sample's subset: CD45RA+ positively selected. The DNA for the CDR3 is TGTGCCAGCAGCTTACTCGGACAGGGCAACTATGGCTACACCTTC. It specifies CASSLLGQGNYGYTF.